This T cell receptor (beta chain) was obtained from a study of cytomegalovirus exposure and HLA in healthy donors. Study-level background: Among the approximately 400 genotyped donors, around 85% were placed in the Caucasian-associated ancestry cluster.

This clone occurred a few times. The PCR was carried out with 60 Vbeta primers and 13 Jbeta primers. Generated by immunoSEQ multiplex PCR, the TCRdb table keeps only in-frame clones and is missing some. The sample contains about 65,000 clones, 62% of which appear only once. Germline CDR1 is SGHAT and CDR2 is FQDESV (reference sequence). CDR3 length: 14 residues. The J segment lost 7 bases and the V segment lost 3 bases, leaving 7 bases of the junction unmatched. This rearrangement joins TRBV11-1 to TRBJ2-3, with 7 bases identical to TRBD1. Material for sequencing was PBMCs. This TCR was recovered from a man aged 25 to 40 in good health and CMV-seronegative. The DNA of the CDR3 is TGTGCCAGCAGCTTTGTACAGGGGATAAATACGCAGTATTTT. Encoded protein: CASSFVQGINTQYF. The entire variable domain, with the rest obtained from reference TRBV11-1 and TRBJ2-3, is as follows: EAEVAQSPRYKITEKSQAVAFWCDPISGHATLYWYRQILGQGPELLVQFQDESVVDDSQLPKDRFSAERLKGVDSTLKIQPAELGDSAMYLCASSFVQGINTQYFGPGTRLTVL.